What follows is one TCR beta chain and its context. Its cognate antigen has yet to be identified. Per-base quality was not reported, and no clone a single base away is much larger than it. The TCR beta CDR3 regions were amplified from the RNA transcripts. For the first round of RT-PCR on the TCR CDR3, the HTBI primer set was used together with the Qiagen OneStep RT-PCR kit. A second multiplex PCR round built the libraries, followed by size selection and purification. Paired-end sequencing of the libraries was performed with 100 bp reads on an Illumina HiSeq2000. The study's processing was this. Raw data were processed with SOAPnuke, discarding reads with adapters, uncalled bases, mean Phred below 15, or no exact constant-primer or identifier match. High-quality paired reads were merged with COPE v1.2.5, and unique nucleotide sequences were defined as clonotypes. MiTCR v1.1 was used to align clonotypes to the IMGT TRBV, TRBD and TRBJ reference segments. The analysis was restricted to V-J combinations with a frequency above 0.0001, which together covered 99% to 99.2% of the repertoires. The TCS score was defined as F50 (clonal expansion) divided by E x V (chaos), with BLOSUM62-based TCRdist calculated between CDR3 peptides within each V-J. Welch's t-statistics and random forest reduced 500 to 650 V-J features to roughly 13, which were used in a naive Bayes classifier (R e1071). Starting from the raw public reads, TCRdb applied fastp trimming at Q25, assembled clones with MiXCR and retained in-frame beta chains. Rows matching on CDR3 protein sequence are summarized as one entry with the most common DNA and genes. V and J calls and clone size were set by TCRdb, not the authors. The sample records about 400,000 distinct CDR3 sequences, just under 15% of which are singletons. The top ten clonotypes cover 32% of the sample.

These data come from a study of T cells in Graves' hyperthyroidism and ophthalmopathy (dated by TCRdb to the late 2010s). Background on the whole study: Peripheral blood was sampled at the time of initial diagnosis, prior to any treatment. To identify TCR V-J signatures that set the groups apart, the researchers used a discovery cohort of 100 patients, made up of about 44 with Graves' ophthalmopathy and some 60 with stable Graves' hyperthyroidism. Whether ophthalmopathy could be predicted prospectively was tested in an independent validation cohort made up of about 20 hyperthyroidism patients plus 17 patients who later progressed to ophthalmopathy. The 95 to 100 discovery patients were randomly divided into training and test sets at a 7:3 ratio. In about 6 Graves' hyperthyroidism patients, the study also compared T-cell repertoires from thyroid tissue with T-cell repertoires from blood. After sampling, hyperthyroidism patients received methimazole starting at 30 mg daily, and ophthalmopathy patients received high-dose intravenous methylprednisolone. The paper reports TCR Vbeta CDR3 sequencing of approximately 140 peripheral blood samples: approximately 43 ophthalmopathy, under 80 hyperthyroidism and roughly 17 progressor patients. General conclusions and limits of the study: Sample size was not statistically predetermined, and investigators were not blinded to group allocation. Ophthalmopathy was separated from stable hyperthyroidism by a 13 V-J signature model, with around 90% sensitivity and about 81% specificity obtained in cross-validation and 80%/75% obtained in testing. In validation, progression to ophthalmopathy was predicted by the model with 70.59% sensitivity and around 76% specificity, a median of approximately 6.5 months before onset. Most expanded thyroid clonotypes (frequency above 0.001) were also detected in blood, suggesting blood repertoires may reflect thyroid immune responses.

Stable Graves' hyperthyroidism was defined as the absence of progression to ophthalmopathy over 18 months of follow-up. Hyperthyroidism patients were newly diagnosed, with disease duration under 2 months, and aged 18 to 65 years. Patients with uncontrolled infections, other autoimmune diseases, pregnancy or lactation were excluded. Clinical symptoms, serum thyroxine and TRAb, thyroid ultrasound, and orbital computed tomography formed the basis for the diagnoses. PBMCs were separated from roughly 10 ml of fresh peripheral blood using Ficoll-Paque density gradient centrifugation. Total RNA was extracted with Trizol reagent, and quality was checked on an Agilent 2100 Bioanalyzer. Including cysteine and phenylalanine, the CDR3 has 13 amino acids. The DNA shown is the 39-base CDR3, in frame from base 1. The junction shows trimming of 2 bases on V and 3 bases on J, plus 8 bases between the germline ends. CDR1 and CDR2, looked up from the germline V gene (reference sequence), are DFQATT and SNEGSKA.

Input material: blood. The sequence came from a young woman with Graves' hyperthyroidism. The rearranged chain carries TRBV20-1 and TRBJ1-5; the D region possibly corresponds to TRBD1 (6 bases align). The nucleotides are TGCAGTGCTAGAACGGGGGCCAATCAGCCCCAGCATTTT. Translated, it gives CSARTGANQPQHF.